The TCR beta chain described here comes from a study of blood T cell repertoires in COVID-19. About the research overall: Sites in the United States, Italy and Spain provided acute and convalescent COVID-19 samples. T cells, B-cell-depleted T cells, or PBMCs supplied cDNA or gDNA.

As originally analysed: Amplifying reference gene primers gave estimates of nucleated cell counts. Profiling relied on immunoSEQ multiplex PCR, and the TCRdb table lists in-frame clones only, not all of them. The D gene and trimming were derived from the DNA, and the V and J assignments and clone size from that table. The data show around 300,000 clones, with 80% to 95% seen just once and more than 6% held by the top ten. On this clone itself: This sample also contains other DNA sequences that code for the same CDR3.

This clonotype was obtained from a woman in her 30s with COVID-19, enrolled during active disease. What was sequenced was peripheral blood.

DNA for the CDR3: TGCGCCAGCAGCCAAGTGTTGAGCGGCTCCTACGAGCAGTACTTC. As protein: CASSQVLSGSYEQYF. The genes are TRBV4-1 and TRBJ2-7; tentative D call: TRBD2 (5 bases). Trimming stripped 1 base from V and 0 bases from J, with 10 bases between. The CDR3 loop spans 15 amino acids. The germline V gene has CDR1 MGHRA and CDR2 YSYEKL.